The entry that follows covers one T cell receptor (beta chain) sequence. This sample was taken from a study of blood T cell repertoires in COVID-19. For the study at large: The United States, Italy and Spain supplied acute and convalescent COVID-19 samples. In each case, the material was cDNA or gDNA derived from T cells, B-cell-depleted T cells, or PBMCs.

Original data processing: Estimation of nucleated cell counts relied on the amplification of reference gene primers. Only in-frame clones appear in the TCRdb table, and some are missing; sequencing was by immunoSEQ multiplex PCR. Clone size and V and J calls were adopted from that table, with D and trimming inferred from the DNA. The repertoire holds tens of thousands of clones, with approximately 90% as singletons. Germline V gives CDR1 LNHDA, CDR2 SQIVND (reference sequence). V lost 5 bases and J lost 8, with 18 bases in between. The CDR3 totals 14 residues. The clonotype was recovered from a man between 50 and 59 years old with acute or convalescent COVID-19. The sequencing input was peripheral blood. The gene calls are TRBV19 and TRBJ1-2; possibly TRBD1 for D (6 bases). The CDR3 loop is CASSALDRLGGYTF. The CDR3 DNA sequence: TGTGCCAGTAGTGCGCTCGACAGGCTCGGAGGCTACACCTTC. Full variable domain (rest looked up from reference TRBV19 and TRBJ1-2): DGGITQSPKYLFRKEGQNVTLSCEQNLNHDAMYWYRQDPGQGLRLIYYSQIVNDFQKGDIAEGYSVSREKKESFPLTVTSAQKNPTAFYLCASSALDRLGGYTFGSGTRLTVV.